This entry concerns a single TCR beta chain. The antigen is undetermined. Sequencing used immunoSEQ multiplex PCR; TCRdb keeps in-frame clones, though not all of them. This sample carries millions of clones, about 95% of them seen once, and the ten largest clones take around 0.13%. The sample is drawn from a study of shared clonotypes between healthy human individuals. The donor cohort consisted entirely of Caucasian adults residing in Nashville, Tennessee. Splitting the CD4+ cells yielded a CD45RA+ naive subset and a CD45RA-negative memory subset. CDR1 and CDR2 from the germline V gene are SGDLS and YYNGEE. With 3 bases clipped from V and 2 bases from J, the junction kept 6 bases outside the gene matches. There are 17 residues in the CDR3. Study results and caveats: Among the subsets, naive ones generally showed larger estimated richness than memory ones. It was the non-shared clonotypes that had lower generation probabilities than clonotypes shared by all four donors.

The sequence was obtained from a man younger than 35 in good health. The sequencing input was naive CD4+ T cells sorted from blood. Subset: CD45RA+ positively selected. V and J are TRBV9 and TRBJ2-2, with 11 bases matching TRBD2. The CDR3 sequence is CASSGRLAGSNTGELFF. In DNA form, the CDR3 reads TGTGCCAGCAGCGGCCGACTAGCGGGATCAAACACCGGGGAGCTGTTTTTT.